This entry concerns a single T cell receptor beta chain. The data belong to a study of T cell responses to AZD1222 COVID-19 vaccine. Sequenced by immunoSEQ multiplex PCR; TCRdb stores in-frame clones only, minus some. The table has 100,000 to 150,000 clones, 88% seen once. With 3 bases clipped from V and 1 base from J, the junction kept 5 bases outside the gene matches. The CDR3 consists of 15 residues. The germline V gene encodes CDR1 SGHTA and CDR2 FQGNSA. The clonotype originates from an adult in good health. V usage is TRBV7-2 and J usage is TRBJ1-1, with 7 positions matching TRBD1. The specimen was peripheral blood, collected on day 0 of AZD1222 vaccination. CDR3 in amino acids: CASSFTGTANTEAFF. In DNA form, the CDR3 reads TGTGCCAGCAGCTTCACCGGGACAGCGAACACTGAAGCTTTCTTT.